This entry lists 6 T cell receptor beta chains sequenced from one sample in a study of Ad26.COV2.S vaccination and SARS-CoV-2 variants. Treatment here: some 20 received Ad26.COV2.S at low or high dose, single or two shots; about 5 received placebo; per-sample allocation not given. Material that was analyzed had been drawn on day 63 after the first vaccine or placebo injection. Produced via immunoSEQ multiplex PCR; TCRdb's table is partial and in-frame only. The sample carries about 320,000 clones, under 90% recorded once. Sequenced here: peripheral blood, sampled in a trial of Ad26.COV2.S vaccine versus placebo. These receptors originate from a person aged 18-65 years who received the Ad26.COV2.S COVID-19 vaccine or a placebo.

CDR3 sequence (DNA): TGCGCCAGCAGCCAACTGGGGGGAATGCTCGGGGACGAGCAGTACTTC. This encodes CASSQLGGMLGDEQYF. The V gene is TRBV4-1, the J gene TRBJ2-7; D might be TRBD2 (6 bases). This CDR3 is built from 16 residues. Germline assignment: CDR1 MGHRA and CDR2 YSYEKL. V lost 2 bases and J lost 5, with 19 bases in between.

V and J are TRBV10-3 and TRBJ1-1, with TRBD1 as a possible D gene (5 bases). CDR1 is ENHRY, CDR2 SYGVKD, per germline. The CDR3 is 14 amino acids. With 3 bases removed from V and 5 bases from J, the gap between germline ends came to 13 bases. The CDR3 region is CAISDNGGRTEAFF. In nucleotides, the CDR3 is TGTGCCATCAGTGATAATGGGGGAAGGACTGAAGCTTTCTTT.

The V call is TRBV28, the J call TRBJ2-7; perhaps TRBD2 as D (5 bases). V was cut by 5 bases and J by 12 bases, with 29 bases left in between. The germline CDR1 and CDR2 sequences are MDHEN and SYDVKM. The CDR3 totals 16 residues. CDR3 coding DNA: TGTGCCAGCAGTAGAGAGTCCGGGCTCCTAATCTCCGGGGTGTACTTC. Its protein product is CASSRESGLLISGVYF.

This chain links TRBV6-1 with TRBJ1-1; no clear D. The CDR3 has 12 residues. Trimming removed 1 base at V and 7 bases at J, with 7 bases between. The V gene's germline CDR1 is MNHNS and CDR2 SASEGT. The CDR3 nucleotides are TGTGCCAGCAGTGAAGTCGGGGTTGAAGCTTTCTTT. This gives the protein CASSEVGVEAFF.

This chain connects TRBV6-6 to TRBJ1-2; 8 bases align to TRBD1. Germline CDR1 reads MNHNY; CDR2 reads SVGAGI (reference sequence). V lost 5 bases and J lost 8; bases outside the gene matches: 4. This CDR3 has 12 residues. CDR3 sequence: CASSPRGQGYTF. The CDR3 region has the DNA TGTGCCAGCAGTCCCAGGGGGCAGGGCTACACCTTC.

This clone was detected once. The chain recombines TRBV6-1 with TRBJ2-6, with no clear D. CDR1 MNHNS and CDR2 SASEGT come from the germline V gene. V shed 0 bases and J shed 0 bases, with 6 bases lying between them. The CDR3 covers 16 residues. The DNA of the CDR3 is TGTGCCAGCAGTGAAGCGCTTGGCTCTGGGGCCAACGTCCTGACTTTC. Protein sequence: CASSEALGSGANVLTF.